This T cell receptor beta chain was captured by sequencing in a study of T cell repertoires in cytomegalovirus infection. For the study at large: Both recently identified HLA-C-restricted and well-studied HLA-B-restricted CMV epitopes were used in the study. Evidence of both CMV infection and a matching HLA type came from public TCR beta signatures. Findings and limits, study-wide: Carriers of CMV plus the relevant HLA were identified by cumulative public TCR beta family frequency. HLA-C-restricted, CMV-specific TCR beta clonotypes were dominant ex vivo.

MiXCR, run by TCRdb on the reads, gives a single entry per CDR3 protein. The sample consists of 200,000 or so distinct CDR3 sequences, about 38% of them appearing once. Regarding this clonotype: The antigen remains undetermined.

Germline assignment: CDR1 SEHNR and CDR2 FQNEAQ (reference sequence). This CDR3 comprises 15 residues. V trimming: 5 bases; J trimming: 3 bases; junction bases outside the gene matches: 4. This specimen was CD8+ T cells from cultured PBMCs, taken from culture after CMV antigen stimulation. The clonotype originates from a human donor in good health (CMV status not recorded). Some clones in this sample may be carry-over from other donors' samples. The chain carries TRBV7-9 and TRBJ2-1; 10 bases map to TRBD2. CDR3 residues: CASSHSGGSYNEQFF. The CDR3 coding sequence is TGTGCCAGCAGCCATAGCGGGGGGAGCTACAATGAGCAGTTCTTC.